This TCR beta chain was retrieved from a study of prognosis after radiotherapy for stage I lung cancer. Study as a whole: The non-small cell lung cancer patients were all regarded as unsuitable for surgery on medical grounds. At a biologically effective dose of at least 100 Gy and in 3 to 5 fractions, SBRT was the radiotherapy delivered. Following radiotherapy, a handful of patients went on to present distant metastases at a median of 7 months, and over twelve exhibited no significant progression.

Comments on this clonotype: Its cognate antigen is unknown.

V lost 4 bases, J lost 2 bases, and 14 bases lay in between. Per the germline V gene, CDR1 is LGHDT and CDR2 is YNNKEL (reference sequence). The CDR3 is made up of 16 amino acids. The genomic DNA TCR beta CDR3 region underwent two rounds of multiplex PCR. Gene-specific primers for each TRBV and TRBJ gene drove first-round PCR. TCRdb itself ran the multiplex PCR reads through MiXCR, one entry per CDR3 protein. The table lists tens of thousands of distinct CDR3 sequences, less than 45% of them singletons. Regarding the study as a whole: In patients receiving stereotactic body radiation therapy, unique TCR clone counts fell afterward, median approximately 9,100 versus 7,200.

This TCR was recovered from a donor older than 45 with non-small cell lung cancer. This sample comprised PBMCs, obtained before or after stereotactic body radiation therapy (not recorded which). The J gene is TRBJ2-2, the V gene TRBV3-1, with D uncertain. The CDR3 region has the DNA TGTGCCAGCAGCCCACGGCGTCGGACCAACACCGGGGAGCTGTTTTTT. Translating it yields CASSPRRRTNTGELFF.